This section outlines one T cell receptor (beta chain) sequence together with its context. Between the trimmed V and J ends, which lost 1 base and 7 bases, there was a span of 14 bases. CDR3 size: 14 residues. CDR1 is MDHEN and CDR2 is SYDVKM in the germline V gene. Original processing methods: Estimated nucleated cell counts came from reference gene primer amplification. Profiling relied on immunoSEQ multiplex PCR, and the TCRdb table lists in-frame clones only, not all of them. V and J calls plus clone size are reproduced from that table; the DNA served to infer D and trimming. The repertoire holds more than 200,000 clones, around 80% seen once, with about 10% in the top ten. Seattle's cohort entered during active infection and was followed longitudinally. These data originate in a study of blood T cell repertoires in COVID-19. Across the whole study: Material from acute and convalescent COVID-19 was sourced from the United States, Italy and Spain. PBMCs, B-cell-depleted T cells, or T cells provided the cDNA or gDNA that made up the material.

The sequenced sample consisted of peripheral blood. The chain combines TRBV28 with TRBJ2-7; D may be TRBD2 (5 bases). This receptor was taken from a woman at least 80 years old with COVID-19, enrolled during active disease. CDR3 region: CASSLYSPPGEQYF. For the CDR3, the DNA is TGTGCCAGCAGTTTATATTCCCCCCCGGGAGAGCAGTACTTC.